What follows describes a single TCR beta chain. The antigen is undetermined. Germline-derived CDR1 and CDR2 are MNHEY and SVGAGI. CDR3 length equals 16 residues. J gave up 1 base and V 2 bases, and 3 bases lay outside the gene matches. In each sample, about 10^5 TCR templates were assayed. Sequencing used immunoSEQ multiplex PCR; TCRdb keeps in-frame clones, though not all of them. In the table there are approximately 120,000 clones, about 90% of which are singletons. The record originates from a study of siplizumab effects on memory and regulatory T cells. Findings and limits, study-wide: Siplizumab gave mappable alloreactive CD4+ clones an average Treg-derived fraction of about 70%, against 26.9% in controls. Memory cells seemed less diverse than naive T cells, which seemed major alloresponse contributors. Just a small share of alloreactive clones was traced back to unstimulated subsets.

The chain uses TRBV6-5 and TRBJ2-1, with TRBD2 matching 9 bases. Source material: Tregs sorted from blood. The TCR sequence derives from a human donor in good health. The DNA of the CDR3 is TGTGCCAGCAGTTACCTCGCGGGAGGGTCCTACAATGAGCAGTTCTTC. Protein product: CASSYLAGGSYNEQFF.